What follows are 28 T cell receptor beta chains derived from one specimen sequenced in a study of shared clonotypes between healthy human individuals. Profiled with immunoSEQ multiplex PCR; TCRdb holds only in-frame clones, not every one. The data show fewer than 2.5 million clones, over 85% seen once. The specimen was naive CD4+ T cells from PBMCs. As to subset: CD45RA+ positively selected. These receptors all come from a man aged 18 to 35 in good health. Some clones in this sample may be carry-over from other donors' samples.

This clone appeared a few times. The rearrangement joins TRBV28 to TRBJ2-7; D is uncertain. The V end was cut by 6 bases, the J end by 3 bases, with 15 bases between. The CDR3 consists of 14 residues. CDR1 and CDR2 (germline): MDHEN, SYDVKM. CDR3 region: CASRRPTDYYEQYF. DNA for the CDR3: TGTGCCAGCAGACGACCGACGGATTACTACGAGCAGTACTTC.

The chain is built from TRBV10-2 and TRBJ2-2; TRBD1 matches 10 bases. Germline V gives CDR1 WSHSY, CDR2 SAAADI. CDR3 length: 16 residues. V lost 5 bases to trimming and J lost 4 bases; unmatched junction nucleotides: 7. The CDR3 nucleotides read TGCGCCAGCAGTCCGGACAGGGGGAGGATCACCGGGGAGCTGTTTTTT. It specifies CASSPDRGRITGELFF.

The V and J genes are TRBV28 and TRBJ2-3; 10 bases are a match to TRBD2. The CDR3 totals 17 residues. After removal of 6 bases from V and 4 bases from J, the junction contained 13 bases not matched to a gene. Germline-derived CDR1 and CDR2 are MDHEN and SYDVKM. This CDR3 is CASRPIAGGWGPDTQYF. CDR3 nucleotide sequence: TGTGCCAGCAGACCCATAGCGGGAGGTTGGGGGCCAGATACGCAGTATTTT.

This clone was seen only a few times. The CDR3 reads CSVEMLARDTEAFF. The CDR3 coding sequence is TGCAGCGTTGAAATGCTCGCGAGGGACACTGAAGCTTTCTTT. The rearrangement joins TRBV29-1 to TRBJ1-1; unclear D gene. Looked up from germline, CDR1 is SQVTM and CDR2 is ANQGSEA. Trimming cost V 2 bases and J 3 bases, with 13 bases left between them. The CDR3 spans 14 residues.

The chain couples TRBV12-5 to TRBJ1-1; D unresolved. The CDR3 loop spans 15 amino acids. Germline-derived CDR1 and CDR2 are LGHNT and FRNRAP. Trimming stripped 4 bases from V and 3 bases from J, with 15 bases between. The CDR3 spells CASGSGSTPYTEAFF. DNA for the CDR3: TGTGCTAGTGGTTCCGGCAGTACCCCTTACACTGAAGCTTTCTTT. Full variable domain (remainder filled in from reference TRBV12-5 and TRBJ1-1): DARVTQTPRHKVTEMGQEVTMRCQPILGHNTVFWYRQTMMQGLELLAYFRNRAPLDDSGMPKDRFSAEMPDATLATLKIQPSEPRDSAVYFCASGSGSTPYTEAFFGQGTRLTVV.

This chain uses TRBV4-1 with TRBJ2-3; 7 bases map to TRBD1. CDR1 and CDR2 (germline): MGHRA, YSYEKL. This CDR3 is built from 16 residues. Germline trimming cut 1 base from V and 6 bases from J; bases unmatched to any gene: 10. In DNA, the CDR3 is TGCGCCAGCAGCCAAGGGCAAGGGGGCGCCTGGGATACGCAGTATTTT. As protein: CASSQGQGGAWDTQYF.

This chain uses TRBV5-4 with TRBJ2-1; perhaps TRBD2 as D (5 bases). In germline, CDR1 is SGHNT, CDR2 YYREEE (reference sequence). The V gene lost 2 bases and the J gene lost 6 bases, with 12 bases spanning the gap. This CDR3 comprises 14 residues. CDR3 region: CASSFPTSGNEQFF. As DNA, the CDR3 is TGTGCCAGCAGCTTCCCAACTAGTGGCAATGAGCAGTTCTTC.

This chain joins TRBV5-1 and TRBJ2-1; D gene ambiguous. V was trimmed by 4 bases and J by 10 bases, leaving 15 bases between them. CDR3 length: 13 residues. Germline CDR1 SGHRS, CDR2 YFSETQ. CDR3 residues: CASSERSTGEQFF. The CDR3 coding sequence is TGCGCCAGCAGCGAAAGGTCTACCGGAGAGCAGTTCTTC.

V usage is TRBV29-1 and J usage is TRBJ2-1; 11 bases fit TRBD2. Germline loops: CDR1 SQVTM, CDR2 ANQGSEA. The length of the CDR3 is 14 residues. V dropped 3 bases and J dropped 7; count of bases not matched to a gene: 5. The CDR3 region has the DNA TGCAGCGTTGATGGACTAGCGGGTCTGAATGAGCAGTTCTTC. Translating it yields CSVDGLAGLNEQFF.

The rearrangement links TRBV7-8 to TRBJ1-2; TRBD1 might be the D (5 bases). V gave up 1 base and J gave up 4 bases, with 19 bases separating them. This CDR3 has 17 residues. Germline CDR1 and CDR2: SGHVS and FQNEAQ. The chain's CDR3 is CASSLVWDPVGGYGYTF. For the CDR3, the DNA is TGTGCCAGCAGCTTAGTCTGGGACCCCGTCGGGGGCTATGGCTACACCTTC.

The CDR3 sequence is CATSRGPMGTGELFF. CDR3 in DNA: TGTGCCACCAGCAGAGGACCCATGGGCACCGGGGAGCTGTTTTTT. This chain connects TRBV15 to TRBJ2-2; D uncertain. The V gene lost 1 base and the J gene lost 4 bases, with 10 bases spanning the gap. From germline, CDR1 is LNHNV and CDR2 YYDKDF (reference sequence). The CDR3 contains 15 residues.

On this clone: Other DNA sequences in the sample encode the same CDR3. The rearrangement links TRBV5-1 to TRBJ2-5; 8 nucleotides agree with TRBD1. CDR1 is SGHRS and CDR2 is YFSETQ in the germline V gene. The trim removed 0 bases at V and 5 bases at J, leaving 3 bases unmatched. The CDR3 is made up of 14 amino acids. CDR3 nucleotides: TGCGCCAGCAGCTTGGAGACAGGGGAGGAGACCCAGTACTTC. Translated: CASSLETGEETQYF.

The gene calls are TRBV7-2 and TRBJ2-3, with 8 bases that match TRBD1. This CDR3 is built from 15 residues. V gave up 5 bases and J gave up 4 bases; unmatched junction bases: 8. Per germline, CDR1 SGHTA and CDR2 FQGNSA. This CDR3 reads CASSKDRALADTQYF. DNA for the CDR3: TGTGCCAGCAGCAAGGACAGGGCTTTGGCAGATACGCAGTATTTT.

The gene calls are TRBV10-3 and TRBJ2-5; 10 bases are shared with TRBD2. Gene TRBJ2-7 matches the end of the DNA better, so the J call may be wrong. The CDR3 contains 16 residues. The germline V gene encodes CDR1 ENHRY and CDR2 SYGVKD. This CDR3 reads CAIRGSGTSETYEQYF. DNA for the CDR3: TGTGCCATCAGGGGAAGTGGGACTAGCGAAACCTACGAGCAGTACTTC.

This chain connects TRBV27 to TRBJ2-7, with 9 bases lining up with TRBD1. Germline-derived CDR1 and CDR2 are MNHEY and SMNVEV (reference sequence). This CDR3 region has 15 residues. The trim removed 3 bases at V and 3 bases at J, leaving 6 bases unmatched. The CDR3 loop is CASSFSTGGIYEQYF. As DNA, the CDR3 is TGTGCCAGCAGTTTTTCGACAGGGGGGATCTACGAGCAGTACTTC.

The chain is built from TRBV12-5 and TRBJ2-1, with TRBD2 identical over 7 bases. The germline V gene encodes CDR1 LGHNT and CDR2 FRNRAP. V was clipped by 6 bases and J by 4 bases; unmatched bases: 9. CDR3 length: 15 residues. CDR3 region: CASGPGGAPYNEQFF. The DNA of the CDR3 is TGTGCTAGTGGCCCGGGGGGAGCACCTTACAATGAGCAGTTCTTC.

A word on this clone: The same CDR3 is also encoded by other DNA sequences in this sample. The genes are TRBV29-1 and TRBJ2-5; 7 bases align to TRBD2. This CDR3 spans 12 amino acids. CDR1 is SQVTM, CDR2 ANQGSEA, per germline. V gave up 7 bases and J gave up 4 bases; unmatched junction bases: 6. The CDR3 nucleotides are TGCAGCGAGACGGGAGGCGGAGAGACCCAGTACTTC. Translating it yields CSETGGGETQYF.

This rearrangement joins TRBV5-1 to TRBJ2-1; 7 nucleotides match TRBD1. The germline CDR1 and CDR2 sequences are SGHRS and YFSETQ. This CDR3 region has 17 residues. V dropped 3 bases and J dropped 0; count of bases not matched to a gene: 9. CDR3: CASSYSLRDSSYNEQFF. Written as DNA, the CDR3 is TGCGCCAGCAGCTACTCACTCCGGGACAGCTCCTACAATGAGCAGTTCTTC.

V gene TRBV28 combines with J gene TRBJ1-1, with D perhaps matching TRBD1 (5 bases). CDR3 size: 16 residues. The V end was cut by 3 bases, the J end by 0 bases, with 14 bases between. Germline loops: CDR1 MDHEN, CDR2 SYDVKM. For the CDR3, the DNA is TGTGCCAGCAGTTTTTGGCAGGGTGGGATGAACACTGAAGCTTTCTTT. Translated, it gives CASSFWQGGMNTEAFF.

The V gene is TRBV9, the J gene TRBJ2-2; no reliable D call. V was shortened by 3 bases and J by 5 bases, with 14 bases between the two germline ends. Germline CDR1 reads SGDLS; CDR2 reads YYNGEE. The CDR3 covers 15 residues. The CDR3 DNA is TGTGCCAGCAGCGCCGACGGGCGGCGGACCGGGGAGCTGTTTTTT. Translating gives CASSADGRRTGELFF.

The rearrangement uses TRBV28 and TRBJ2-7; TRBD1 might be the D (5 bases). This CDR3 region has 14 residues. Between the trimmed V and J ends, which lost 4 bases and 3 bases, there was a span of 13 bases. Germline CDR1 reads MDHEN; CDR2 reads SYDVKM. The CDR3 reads CASSYQGAYYEQYF. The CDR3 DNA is TGTGCCAGCAGTTACCAGGGCGCGTACTACGAGCAGTACTTC.

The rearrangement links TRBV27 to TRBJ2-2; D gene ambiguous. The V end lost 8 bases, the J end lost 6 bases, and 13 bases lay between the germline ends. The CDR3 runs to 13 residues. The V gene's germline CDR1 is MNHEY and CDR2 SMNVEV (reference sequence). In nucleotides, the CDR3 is TGTGCCAGCTCCACTTTGACTGCCGGGGAGCTGTTTTTT. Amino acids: CASSTLTAGELFF.

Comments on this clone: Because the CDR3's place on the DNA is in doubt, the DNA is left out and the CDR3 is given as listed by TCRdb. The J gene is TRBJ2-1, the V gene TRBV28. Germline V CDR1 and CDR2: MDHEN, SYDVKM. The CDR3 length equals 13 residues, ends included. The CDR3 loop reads CASSWGKGTPTFF.

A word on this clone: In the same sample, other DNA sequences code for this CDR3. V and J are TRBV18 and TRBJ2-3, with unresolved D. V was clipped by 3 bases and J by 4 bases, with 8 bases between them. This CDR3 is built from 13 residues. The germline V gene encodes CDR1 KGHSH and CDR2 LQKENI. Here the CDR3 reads CASSPRRADTQYF. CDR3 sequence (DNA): TGTGCCAGCTCACCCCGACGCGCAGATACGCAGTATTTT.

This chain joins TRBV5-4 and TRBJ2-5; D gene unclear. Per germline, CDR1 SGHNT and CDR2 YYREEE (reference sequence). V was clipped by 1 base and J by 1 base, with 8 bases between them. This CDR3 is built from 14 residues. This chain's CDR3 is CASSLRNFQETQYF. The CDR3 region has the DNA TGTGCCAGCAGCTTGCGAAACTTCCAAGAGACCCAGTACTTC.

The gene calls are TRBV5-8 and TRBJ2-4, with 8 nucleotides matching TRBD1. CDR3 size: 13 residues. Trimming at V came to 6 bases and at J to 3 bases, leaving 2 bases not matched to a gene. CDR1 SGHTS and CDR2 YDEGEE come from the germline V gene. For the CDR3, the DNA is TGTGCCAGCATTGGACAGGGCAAAAACATTCAGTACTTC. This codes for CASIGQGKNIQYF. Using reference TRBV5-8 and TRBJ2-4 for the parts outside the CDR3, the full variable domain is EAGVTQSPTHLIKTRGQQATLRCSPISGHTSVYWYQQALGLGLQFLLWYDEGEERNRGNFPPRFSGRQFPNYSSELNVNALELEDSALYLCASIGQGKNIQYFGAGTRLSVL.

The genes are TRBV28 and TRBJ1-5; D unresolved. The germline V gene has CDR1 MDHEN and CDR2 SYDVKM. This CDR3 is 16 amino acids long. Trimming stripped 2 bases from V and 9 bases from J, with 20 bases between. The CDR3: CASSLGGILGRPPQHF. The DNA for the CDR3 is TGTGCCAGCAGTTTAGGCGGGATCTTGGGCCGTCCGCCCCAGCATTTT.

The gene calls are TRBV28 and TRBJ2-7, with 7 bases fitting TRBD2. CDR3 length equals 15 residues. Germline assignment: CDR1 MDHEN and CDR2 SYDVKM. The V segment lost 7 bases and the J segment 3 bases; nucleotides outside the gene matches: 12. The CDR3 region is CASINGASGLYEQYF. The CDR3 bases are TGTGCCAGCATCAACGGGGCTAGCGGTCTCTACGAGCAGTACTTC.